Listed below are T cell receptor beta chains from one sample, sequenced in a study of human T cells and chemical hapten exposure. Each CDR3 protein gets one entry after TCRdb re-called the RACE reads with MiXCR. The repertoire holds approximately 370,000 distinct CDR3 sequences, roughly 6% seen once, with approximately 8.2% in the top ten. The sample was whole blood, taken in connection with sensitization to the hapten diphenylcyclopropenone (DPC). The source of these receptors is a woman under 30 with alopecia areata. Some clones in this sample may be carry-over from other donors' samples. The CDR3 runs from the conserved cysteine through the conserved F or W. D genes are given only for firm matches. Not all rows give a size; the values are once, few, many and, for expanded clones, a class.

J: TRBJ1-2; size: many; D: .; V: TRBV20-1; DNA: TGCAGCGGACACGGCGTTCCCTATGGCTACACCTTC; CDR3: CSGHGVPYGYTF
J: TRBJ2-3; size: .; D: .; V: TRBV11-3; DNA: TGTGCCAGCAGCTCTTCTAACGGGTTGGGCACAGATACGCAGTATTTT; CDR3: CASSSSNGLGTDTQYF
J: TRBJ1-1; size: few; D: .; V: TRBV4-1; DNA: TGCGCCAGCAGCCCAAGAGGGGCTGGAGTTGGTACTGAAGCTTTCTTT; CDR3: CASSPRGAGVGTEAFF
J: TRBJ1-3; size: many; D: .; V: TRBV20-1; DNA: TGCAGTGCTAGAGATTTCCAGCCATCTGGAAACACCATATATTTT; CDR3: CSARDFQPSGNTIYF
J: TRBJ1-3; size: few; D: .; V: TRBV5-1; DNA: TGCGCCAGCAGCTGGGGGGCAGACTTCTCTGGAAACACCATATATTTT; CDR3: CASSWGADFSGNTIYF
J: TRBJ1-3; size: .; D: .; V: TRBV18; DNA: TGTGCCAGCTCACCCGGGACGGACGGAAACACCATATATTTT; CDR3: CASSPGTDGNTIYF
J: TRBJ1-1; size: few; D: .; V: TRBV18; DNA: TGTGCCAGCTCACCACCCCGGGCGACCACTGAAGCTTTCTTT; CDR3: CASSPPRATTEAFF
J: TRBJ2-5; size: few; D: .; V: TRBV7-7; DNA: TGTGCTAGCAGCTTAGCAGAGTACCAAGAGACCCAGTACTTC; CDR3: CASSLAEYQETQYF
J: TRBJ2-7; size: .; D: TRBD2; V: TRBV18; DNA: TGTGCCAGCTCACCAGAGCGGGGGCCCTACGAGCAGTACTTC; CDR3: CASSPERGPYEQYF
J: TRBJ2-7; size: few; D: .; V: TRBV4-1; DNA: TGCGCCAGCAGCCAAGGAGTGGGGAGCGAGCAGTACTTC; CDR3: CASSQGVGSEQYF
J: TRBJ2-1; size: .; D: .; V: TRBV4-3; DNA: TGCGCCAGCAGCCAAACCGGGTTCCAGGGGAATGAGCAGTTCTTC; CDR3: CASSQTGFQGNEQFF
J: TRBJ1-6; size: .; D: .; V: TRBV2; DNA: TGTGCCAGCAGTGGGGGGACCGAGAATTCACCCCTCCACTTT; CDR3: CASSGGTENSPLHF
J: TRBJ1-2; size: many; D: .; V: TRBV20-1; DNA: TGCAGTGCCATCCGGGGCAGGCTGGGAGAGAGTGGCTACACCTTC; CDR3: CSAIRGRLGESGYTF
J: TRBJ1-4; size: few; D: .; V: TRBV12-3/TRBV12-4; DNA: TGTGCCAGCAGTTTGGCCAGAGCCGGCGAAGCAACTAATGAAAAACTGTTTTTT; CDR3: CASSLARAGEATNEKLFF
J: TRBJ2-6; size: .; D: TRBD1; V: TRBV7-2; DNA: TGTGCCAGCAGCCCTAGGGGACAGGGGGCGGATGGGGCCAACGTCCTGACTTTC; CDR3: CASSPRGQGADGANVLTF